This TCR beta chain was identified in a study of blood T cells in healthy people across ages. As for the study in general: Template switching picked up about one barcoded beta molecule for each two T cells.

Sample-barcoded 5' priming and a J-beta primer mix drove a second PCR of roughly 6 to 12 cycles. Each cDNA molecule was tagged by a template-switch adaptor that had 12 random nucleotides. TCRdb itself ran the 5' RACE reads through MiXCR, one entry per CDR3 protein. Of around 2 million distinct CDR3 sequences listed, 35% to 50% were seen once; the top ten hold under 30%. Details on this clonotype: The antigen is undetermined.

This CDR3 has 14 residues. Germline V gives CDR1 DFQATT, CDR2 SNEGSKA (reference sequence). Trimming shortened V by 5 bases and J by 0 bases, and 12 bases separated the two germline ends. Study-level points and caveats: As age increased, TCR beta diversity per million T cells fell in a roughly linear fashion. With unsorted PBMCs, a conclusive comparison of naive versus antigen-experienced cells was not possible.

The origin of this receptor is a human donor in good health. The sequenced sample consisted of blood. The V and J genes are TRBV20-1 and TRBJ2-3, with D perhaps given as TRBD1 or TRBD2 (5 bases each). The CDR3 region is CSAGGGASTDTQYF. The CDR3, as DNA: TGCAGTGCTGGTGGGGGTGCTAGCACAGATACGCAGTATTTT.